This T cell receptor beta chain was sequenced for a study of T cells in Graves' hyperthyroidism and ophthalmopathy. This clonotype occurred many times. Not enrolled were patients with uncontrolled infection, other autoimmune disease, pregnancy or lactation. Diagnoses were made from clinical symptoms, serum measures (thyroxine and TRAb), thyroid ultrasound and orbital computed tomography. The PBMCs were sourced from fresh peripheral blood (about 10 ml). The CDR3 contains 16 residues. From germline, CDR1 is DFQATT and CDR2 SNEGSKA (reference sequence). V lost 3 bases, J lost 6 bases, and 13 bases stayed unmatched. From RNA transcripts, TCR beta CDR3 regions were amplified. First-round RT-PCR with HTBI primers amplified the TCR CDR3 region. TCRdb ran MiXCR on the multiplex PCR reads and lists one entry per CDR3 protein. Seen here are approximately 620,000 distinct CDR3 sequences, about 14% observed once, and the top ten hold more than 5%.

The sequence was collected from a woman aged 25-40 years with Graves' hyperthyroidism that later progressed to Graves' ophthalmopathy. The sample consisted of blood. This chain uses TRBV20-1 with TRBJ1-1; TRBD1 agrees at 10 bases. CDR3 in amino acids: CSASMGFGDRGAEAFF. The CDR3, as DNA: TGCAGTGCTAGTATGGGTTTTGGGGACAGGGGCGCTGAAGCTTTCTTT.